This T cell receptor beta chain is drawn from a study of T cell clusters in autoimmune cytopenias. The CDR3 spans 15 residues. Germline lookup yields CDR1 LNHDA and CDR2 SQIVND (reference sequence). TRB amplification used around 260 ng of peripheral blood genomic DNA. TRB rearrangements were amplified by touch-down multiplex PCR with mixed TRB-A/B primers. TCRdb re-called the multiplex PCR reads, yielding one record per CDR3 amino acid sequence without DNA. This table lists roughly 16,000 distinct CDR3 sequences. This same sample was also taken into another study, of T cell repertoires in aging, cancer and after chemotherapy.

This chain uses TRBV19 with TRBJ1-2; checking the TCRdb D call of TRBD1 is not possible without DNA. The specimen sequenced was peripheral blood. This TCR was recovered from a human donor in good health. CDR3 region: CASSPALGGNYGYTF.